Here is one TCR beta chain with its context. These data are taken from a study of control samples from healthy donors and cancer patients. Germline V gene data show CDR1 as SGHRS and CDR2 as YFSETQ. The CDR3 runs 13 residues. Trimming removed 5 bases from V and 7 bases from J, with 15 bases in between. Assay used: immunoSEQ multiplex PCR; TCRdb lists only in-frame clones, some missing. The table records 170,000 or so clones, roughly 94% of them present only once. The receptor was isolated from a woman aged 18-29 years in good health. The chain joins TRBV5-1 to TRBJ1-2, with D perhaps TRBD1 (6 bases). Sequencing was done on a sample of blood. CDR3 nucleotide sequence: TGCGCCAGCAGTGAGGGGGATAGGGCTGGCTACACCTTC. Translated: CASSEGDRAGYTF.